This is a list of T cell receptor beta chains from one sample in a study of PD-1 blockade in classical Hodgkin lymphoma. Profiling relied on immunoSEQ multiplex PCR, and the TCRdb table lists in-frame clones only, not all of them. The repertoire holds 13,000 or so clones, 75% to 95% seen once, with about 11% in the top ten. This specimen was peripheral blood mononuclear cells (PBMCs), taken at baseline. The receptors here all came from a human donor with classical Hodgkin lymphoma. Both conserved end residues are part of each CDR3. A D gene is named only where the DNA matches it firmly. Clone size, where shown, is once, few, many, or a class for clones that have expanded.

j_call,v_call,clone_size,d_call,cdr3_aa,cdr3_nt
TRBJ1-2,TRBV4-1,NA,TRBD1,CASSQPPGQGWGYTF,TGCGCCAGCAGCCAGCCCCCGGGACAGGGTTGGGGCTACACCTTC
TRBJ2-2,TRBV6-5,NA,NA,CASSSRRGEDTGELFF,TGTGCCAGCAGTTCCCGAAGGGGCGAAGACACCGGGGAGCTGTTTTTT
TRBJ2-7,TRBV9,few,NA,CASSVEADSYSYEQYF,TGTGCCAGCAGCGTAGAAGCGGACAGTTACTCCTACGAGCAGTACTTC
TRBJ2-3,TRBV2,NA,TRBD1,CASARDRSSDTQYF,TGTGCCAGCGCCCGGGACAGGAGCTCAGATACGCAGTATTTT
TRBJ2-2,TRBV6-5,NA,NA,CASSYTRLGAGELFF,TGTGCCAGCAGTTACACCCGTCTCGGGGCCGGGGAGCTGTTTTTT
TRBJ2-5,TRBV13,NA,NA,CASTRRVVGPQETQYF,TGTGCCAGCACCAGACGCGTTGTGGGGCCCCAAGAGACCCAGTACTTC
TRBJ1-3,TRBV4-2,NA,NA,CASSLMSSGNTIYF,TGTGCCAGCAGCTTGATGAGCTCTGGAAACACCATATATTTT
TRBJ2-1,TRBV18,NA,NA,CASSPRGLFEQFF,TGTGCCAGCTCACCCCGGGGATTATTTGAGCAGTTCTTC
TRBJ1-2,TRBV5-1,NA,TRBD1,CASSLEGGGGYTF,TGCGCCAGCAGCTTGGAAGGGGGCGGCGGCTACACCTTC
TRBJ2-3,TRBV30,NA,NA,CAYRDMGPSTDTQYF,TGTGCCTACCGGGACATGGGGCCTAGCACAGATACGCAGTATTTT
TRBJ2-3,TRBV6-5,NA,TRBD1,CASSYTTDRGTDTQYF,TGTGCCAGCAGTTACACGACCGACAGGGGCACAGATACGCAGTATTTT
TRBJ1-4,TRBV10-1,NA,NA,CASSKRGGKLFF,TGCGCCAGCAGTAAGAGGGGGGGAAAACTGTTTTTT
TRBJ2-7,TRBV2,NA,NA,CASSELGSRYEQYF,TGTGCCAGCAGTGAGCTTGGCAGCAGATACGAGCAGTACTTC
TRBJ2-3,TRBV7-6,NA,NA,CASTVGELSTDTQYF,TGTGCCAGCACCGTGGGGGAACTTAGCACAGATACGCAGTATTTT
TRBJ2-5,TRBV5-1,NA,NA,CASSRIAAGETQYF,TGCGCCAGCAGCCGGATTGCGGCCGGGGAGACCCAGTACTTC
TRBJ2-5,TRBV5-1,NA,NA,CASSFWGDQETQYF,TGCGCCAGCAGCTTTTGGGGGGACCAAGAGACCCAGTACTTC
TRBJ2-3,TRBV5-6,NA,NA,CASSLVIQDTQYF,TGTGCCAGCAGCTTGGTTATCCAAGATACGCAGTATTTT
TRBJ2-7,TRBV28,once,TRBD1,CATTKRTGSYEQYF,TGTGCCACTACGAAAAGGACAGGCTCCTACGAGCAGTACTTC
TRBJ1-1,TRBV7-6,NA,TRBD1,CASSSRQGMNTEAFF,TGTGCCAGCAGCTCCCGACAGGGCATGAACACTGAAGCTTTCTTT
TRBJ2-5,TRBV5-4,NA,TRBD1,CASSPPQGARETQYF,TGTGCCAGCAGCCCCCCCCAGGGGGCGCGGGAGACCCAGTACTTC
TRBJ2-4,TRBV5-1,NA,NA,CASSLGPTEGLDIQYF,TGCGCCAGCAGCTTGGGGCCAACCGAGGGTTTGGACATTCAGTACTTC
TRBJ1-2,TRBV7-9,NA,TRBD1,CASRDRDSKDYGYTF,TGTGCCAGCAGGGACCGGGACAGCAAGGATTATGGCTACACCTTC
TRBJ2-1,TRBV12-5,NA,TRBD2,CASGSLAGGYNEQFF,TGTGCTAGTGGTTCATTAGCGGGGGGTTACAATGAGCAGTTCTTC
TRBJ1-2,TRBV11-2,NA,NA,CASSLPWAHYGYTF,TGTGCCAGCAGCCTTCCCTGGGCCCACTATGGCTACACCTTC
TRBJ1-3,TRBV4-1,NA,NA,CASRGPSGNTIYF,TGCGCCAGCCGAGGGCCCTCTGGAAACACCATATATTTT
TRBJ1-2,TRBV29-1,NA,NA,CSVEGVGTF,TGCAGCGTTGAAGGGGTGGGCACCTTC
TRBJ2-7,TRBV11-2,NA,NA,CASTPLPGWDEQYF,TGTGCCAGCACCCCTCTGCCGGGGTGGGACGAGCAGTACTTC
TRBJ1-1,TRBV5-1,NA,NA,CASTPLGEANTEAFF,TGCGCCAGCACCCCCTTGGGGGAGGCGAACACTGAAGCTTTCTTT
TRBJ2-7,TRBV5-1,NA,NA,CASSPEGWSPRF,TGCGCCAGCAGCCCGGAGGGTTGGTCTCCTCGGTTC
TRBJ1-1,TRBV28,once,NA,CASRPSGPGNTEAFF,TGTGCCAGCAGGCCCTCAGGTCCCGGGAACACTGAAGCTTTCTTT
TRBJ2-3,TRBV29-1,few,TRBD2,CSASYLSGNTDTQYF,TGCAGCGCCTCTTACCTTAGCGGGAACACAGATACGCAGTATTTT
TRBJ1-5,TRBV7-8,NA,NA,CASSLTVNQPQHF,TGTGCCAGCAGCTTGACAGTTAATCAGCCCCAGCATTTT
TRBJ2-3,TRBV5-4,NA,NA,CASSLGSGRSTDTQYF,TGTGCCAGCAGCTTGGGTAGCGGACGTAGCACAGATACGCAGTATTTT
TRBJ2-5,TRBV28,NA,TRBD2,CASSFGGRGQETQYF,TGTGCCAGCAGTTTCGGGGGGAGAGGCCAAGAGACCCAGTACTTC
TRBJ2-1,TRBV19,NA,NA,CASSQGGSYNEQFF,TGTGCCAGTAGTCAGGGGGGGTCCTACAATGAGCAGTTCTTC
TRBJ2-2,TRBV11-3,NA,TRBD2,CASSLGVLAGNTGELFF,TGTGCCAGCAGCTTAGGAGTACTAGCGGGAAACACCGGGGAGCTGTTTTTT
TRBJ2-7,TRBV5-1,NA,NA,CASSLTTQGAYEQYF,TGCGCCAGCAGTTTAACCACGCAGGGCGCCTACGAGCAGTACTTC
TRBJ2-7,TRBV10-1,NA,NA,CASSPARGRDSYEQYF,TGCGCCAGCAGTCCAGCACGAGGCAGGGACTCCTACGAGCAGTACTTC
TRBJ2-4,TRBV5-1,NA,TRBD2,CASSLALAGPKTKNIQYF,TGCGCCAGCAGCTTGGCCCTAGCGGGACCGAAAACCAAAAACATTCAGTACTTC
TRBJ2-7,TRBV14,once,NA,CASSQVGRQTYEQYF,TGTGCCAGCAGCCAAGTCGGCCGGCAGACCTACGAGCAGTACTTC
TRBJ2-3,TRBV7-9,NA,TRBD1,CASSVQRGPTDTQYF,TGTGCCAGCAGCGTTCAAAGGGGGCCGACAGATACGCAGTATTTT
TRBJ1-1,TRBV19,NA,TRBD1,CASSIVPLQGRSTEAFF,TGTGCCAGTAGTATAGTCCCGCTACAGGGGAGGTCGACTGAAGCTTTCTTT
TRBJ2-7,TRBV5-4,NA,NA,CASSPYPDSSYEQYF,TGTGCCAGCAGCCCTTACCCGGACAGCTCCTACGAGCAGTACTTC
TRBJ1-2,TRBV10-1,NA,NA,CASSEPPLDFFRSGGYTF,TGCGCCAGCAGTGAACCTCCACTTGATTTCTTTCGCAGTGGTGGCTACACCTTC
TRBJ1-2,TRBV28,once,NA,CASSSDLRSGLNYGYTF,TGTGCCAGCAGTTCCGACTTAAGATCAGGCCTTAACTATGGCTACACCTTC
TRBJ1-2,TRBV19,NA,TRBD1,CASSPGTGNYGYTF,TGTGCCAGTAGTCCCGGGACAGGAAACTATGGCTACACCTTC
TRBJ1-4,TRBV5-1,NA,NA,CASSLGRGISEKLFF,TGCGCCAGCAGCCTGGGCCGGGGTATTAGTGAAAAACTGTTTTTT
TRBJ2-7,TRBV10-1,NA,NA,CASSEYLGEQYF,TGCGCCAGCAGTGAGTATTTGGGCGAGCAGTACTTC
TRBJ1-1,TRBV27,NA,NA,CASSLAPGHSLYEAFF,TGTGCCAGCAGTTTGGCCCCAGGACACTCATTATACGAAGCTTTCTTT
TRBJ1-1,TRBV5-1,NA,NA,CASSLSAFMNTEAFF,TGCGCCAGCAGCTTGTCAGCATTCATGAACACTGAAGCTTTCTTT
TRBJ2-3,TRBV5-1,NA,NA,CASSSGGTDTQYF,TGCGCCAGCAGCTCGGGCGGAACCGATACGCAGTATTTT
TRBJ1-1,TRBV5-1,NA,NA,CASSVTGNTEAFF,TGCGCCAGCAGCGTGACAGGGAACACTGAAGCTTTCTTT
TRBJ1-5,TRBV19,NA,NA,CASSIPPLLYDRENQPQHF,TGTGCCAGTAGTATCCCCCCCCTACTTTACGACCGGGAAAATCAGCCCCAGCATTTT
TRBJ2-5,TRBV5-1,once,NA,CASSLQGGETQYF,TGCGCCAGCAGCCTACAGGGAGGGGAGACCCAGTACTTC
TRBJ2-2,TRBV7-7,NA,NA,CASSWVGGGELFF,TGTGCCAGCAGCTGGGTAGGTGGCGGGGAGCTGTTTTTT
TRBJ2-5,TRBV21-1,NA,NA,CASSKEGRGALETQYF,TGTGCCAGCAGCAAAGAAGGCAGGGGAGCGTTAGAGACCCAGTACTTC
TRBJ2-7,TRBV6-5,NA,NA,CASSYRVAAYSYEQYF,TGTGCCAGCAGTTATCGAGTAGCGGCCTACTCCTACGAGCAGTACTTC
TRBJ2-7,TRBV6-5,few,TRBD2,CASTPGLASYEQYF,TGTGCCAGCACCCCGGGACTAGCGTCCTACGAGCAGTACTTC
TRBJ2-5,TRBV7-9,NA,NA,CASSPTGLETQYF,TGTGCCAGCAGCCCCACAGGGCTAGAGACCCAGTACTTC